The T cell receptor (beta chain) described here comes from a study of post-analysis software for immune sequencing data. Notes on the study in general: Controls showed lower frequencies than patients for five or six TRBV segments, and TRBV5-6, TRBV5-1 and TRBV20-1 were among these.

The TCR beta cDNA libraries contained unique molecular identifiers. One entry per CDR3 protein results from TCRdb running MiXCR on the PCR reads. Of more than 450,000 distinct CDR3 sequences in the sample, around a third are singletons; the top ten hold approximately 6%. This clonotype occurred a few times. Its antigen is not identified. The CDR3 totals 16 residues. CDR1 ENHRY and CDR2 SYGVKD come from the germline V gene. The V and J ends lost 2 bases and 3 bases respectively, with 14 bases between them. Sequenced input: blood. The sequence derives from a girl aged 2-17 years with multiple sclerosis. The chain carries TRBV10-3 and TRBJ1-5, with D perhaps TRBD1 (5 bases). CDR3 residues: CAISERQVGANQPQHF. CDR3 nucleotide sequence: TGTGCCATCAGTGAGAGGCAGGTTGGGGCCAATCAGCCCCAGCATTTT.